This T cell receptor beta chain is drawn from a study of blood T cell repertoires in COVID-19. About the study: T cells, B-cell-depleted T cells, or PBMCs supplied cDNA or gDNA.

Profiled with immunoSEQ multiplex PCR; TCRdb holds only in-frame clones, not every one. This table has a few hundred thousand clones, about 87% appearing once. This CDR3 spans 15 amino acids. V lost 5 bases, J lost 7 bases, and 13 bases stayed unmatched. In germline, CDR1 is SGHTA, CDR2 FQGNSA. This sequence originates from a woman aged 25 to 39 with COVID-19, enrolled during active disease. V usage is TRBV7-2 and J usage is TRBJ1-2, with 7 positions matching TRBD1. The sequencing sample was made of peripheral blood. This chain's CDR3 is CASSVQSTGIGGYTF. CDR3 coding DNA: TGTGCCAGCAGCGTACAATCGACAGGGATTGGTGGCTACACCTTC.